These T cell receptor beta chains were read from a single sample in a study of T cell repertoires in aging, cancer and after chemotherapy. TCRdb processed the multiplex PCR reads anew with MiXCR; each CDR3 protein has one entry. This sample has about 970 distinct CDR3 sequences, with less than 20% found just once. The material sequenced was blood. These receptors all come from a human donor with a solid tumor. The CDR3 runs from the conserved cysteine through the conserved F or W. D genes are given only for firm matches. Size values are once, few and many counts, or a class for expanded clones, and some rows have none.

>.|few|TRBJ2-2|TRBV6-6
CASSSPGIRSELSGELFF
TGTGCCAGCAGCTCGCCCGGGATCAGGAGCGAGCTTTCCGGGGAGCTGTTTTTT
>.|large|TRBJ2-6|TRBV6-1
CASKGGSSGSGANVLTF
TGTGCCAGCAAGGGGGGGAGCTCAGGGTCCGGGGCCAACGTCCTGACTTTC
>TRBD1|few|TRBJ2-1|TRBV28
CASSYRTGDAYNEQFF
TGTGCCAGCAGTTACAGGACAGGCGACGCCTACAATGAGCAGTTCTTC
>TRBD2|.|TRBJ2-7|TRBV28
CASSPLGGAIYEQYF
TGTGCCAGCAGTCCCCTGGGAGGGGCAATATACGAGCAGTACTTC
>.|large|TRBJ1-2|TRBV30
CAWKGPGSNYGYTF
TGTGCCTGGAAGGGGCCAGGGTCTAACTATGGCTACACCTTC
>.|medium-sized|TRBJ2-5|TRBV6-2/TRBV6-3
CASTGVDSQETQYF
TGTGCCAGCACAGGCGTGGACTCGCAAGAGACCCAGTACTTC
>TRBD2|few|TRBJ2-1|TRBV20-1
CSARVGGGGYNEQFF
TGCAGTGCTAGAGTGGGCGGGGGGGGCTACAATGAGCAGTTCTTC
>.|.|TRBJ1-6|TRBV18
CASSPLDIPAYSYNSPLHF
TGTGCCAGCTCACCACTCGATATCCCGGCCTACTCCTATAATTCACCCCTCCACTTT
>TRBD1|.|TRBJ2-3|TRBV9
CASATDRGVTDTQYF
TGTGCCAGCGCAACGGACAGGGGCGTGACAGATACGCAGTATTTT
>.|large|TRBJ2-7|TRBV7-9
CASSGTTYEQYF
TGTGCCAGCAGCGGGACCACCTACGAGCAGTACTTC
>.|large|TRBJ1-2|TRBV5-4
CASSLVNGGYTF
TGTGCCAGCAGCTTGGTTAATGGTGGCTACACCTTC
>TRBD1|few|TRBJ1-1|TRBV11-3
CASSLHGGDREAFF
TGTGCCAGCAGCTTACACGGGGGGGACAGAGAAGCTTTCTTT
>.|large|TRBJ2-6|TRBV5-4
CASSLPNSGANVLTF
TGTGCCAGCAGCTTGCCGAACTCTGGGGCCAACGTCCTGACTTTC
>.|large|TRBJ2-6|TRBV5-4
CASSLGGAGANVLTF
TGTGCCAGCAGCTTGGGGGGGGCTGGGGCCAACGTCCTGACTTTC
>TRBD1|few|TRBJ1-5|TRBV20-1
CSADRGGYSNQPQHF
TGCAGTGCCGACAGGGGCGGTTATAGCAATCAGCCCCAGCATTTT
>TRBD2|.|TRBJ2-2|TRBV14
CASSQWRSGAGELFF
TGTGCCAGCAGCCAGTGGCGGAGCGGGGCCGGGGAGCTGTTTTTT
>.|.|TRBJ2-5|TRBV7-3
CASSNYPGPTGTQYF
TGTGCCAGCAGCAATTACCCGGGACCCACGGGGACCCAGTACTTC
>.|few|TRBJ2-3|TRBV6-1
CASSSPSLSRAMNTQYF
TGTGCCAGCAGTTCCCCCTCTCTTTCAAGAGCCATGAATACGCAGTATTTT
>.|.|TRBJ1-4|TRBV7-2
CASSYQPNEKLFF
TGTGCCAGCAGCTACCAGCCCAATGAAAAACTGTTTTTT
>.|.|TRBJ2-1|TRBV19
CASSIDRTGSYNEQFF
TGTGCCAGTAGTATAGATCGCACAGGATCTTACAATGAGCAGTTCTTC
>.|large|TRBJ2-5|TRBV7-2
CASSLSSGSQETQYF
TGTGCCAGCAGCTTGTCCAGCGGGTCCCAAGAGACCCAGTACTTC
>.|.|TRBJ1-4|TRBV27
CAISVNREYNEKLFF
TGTGCCATCAGCGTAAACAGGGAGTATAATGAAAAACTGTTTTTT
>.|.|TRBJ2-3|TRBV5-4
CASSLVGTSTDTQYF
TGTGCCAGCAGCTTGGTCGGGACCAGCACAGATACGCAGTATTTT
>.|medium-sized|TRBJ1-1|TRBV5-1
CASSSGRWAFF
TGCGCCAGCAGCTCCGGACGGTGGGCTTTCTTT
>.|large|TRBJ1-2|TRBV19
CASTPRDGNYGYTF
TGTGCCAGTACCCCAAGGGACGGCAACTATGGCTACACCTTC
>TRBD2|large|TRBJ2-5|TRBV7-2
CASSSGGGGETQYF
TGTGCCAGCAGCTCGGGCGGGGGGGGAGAGACCCAGTACTTC
>TRBD1|medium-sized|TRBJ2-5|TRBV5-4
CASSQDRGETQYF
TGTGCCAGCAGCCAGGACAGGGGTGAGACCCAGTACTTC
>TRBD1|few|TRBJ1-5|TRBV7-9
CASSLVIGTGGNQPQHF
TGTGCCAGCAGCTTAGTTATCGGGACAGGGGGCAATCAGCCCCAGCATTTT
>.|.|TRBJ2-7|TRBV3-2
CASSQAYEQYF
TGTGCCAGCAGCCAAGCCTACGAGCAGTACTTC
>.|.|TRBJ2-1|TRBV5-1
CASSPEDSPRLGQFF
TGCGCCAGCAGCCCGGAGGACAGCCCCCGACTGGGTCAGTTCTTC
>.|large|TRBJ2-1|TRBV6-1
CASRSYEQFF
TGTGCCAGCAGAAGTTATGAGCAGTTCTTC
>.|large|TRBJ2-1|TRBV6-1
CASKRSGQSNEQFF
TGTGCCAGCAAGAGGTCGGGGCAAAGCAATGAGCAGTTCTTC
>TRBD1|.|TRBJ1-5|TRBV27
CASSRQGTGQPQHF
TGTGCCAGCAGCCGACAGGGAACTGGCCAGCCCCAGCATTTT
>.|.|TRBJ2-1|TRBV5-4
CASSSGGRGNEQFF
TGTGCCAGCAGCTCAGGGGGGCGTGGCAATGAGCAGTTCTTC
>.|large|TRBJ2-7|TRBV7-9
CASSRHRYEQYF
TGTGCCAGCAGCCGTCACAGGTACGAGCAGTACTTC